This is a list of T cell receptor beta chains from one sample in a study of blood T cell repertoires in COVID-19. Method: immunoSEQ multiplex PCR; TCRdb's copy keeps in-frame clones and lacks some. The sample records 140,000 to 150,000 clones, around 83% being singletons. Sample: peripheral blood. These receptor sequences come from a man aged 55 to 70 with active or convalescent COVID-19. CDR3s include the opening cysteine and the closing phenylalanine or tryptophan. The D gene is left open where the match is weak. Not every row has a clone size; where given, it reads once, few, many or a size class.

TRBV6-2/TRBV6-3	TRBJ2-7	.	TRBD2	TGTGCCAGCAGTCCCCCGGGACTAGCGCCTCCCTACGAGCAGTACTTC	CASSPPGLAPPYEQYF
TRBV5-4	TRBJ1-1	.	TRBD1	TGTGCCAGCAGCTTGGGACAGGGGGGATTAGAGGGAACTGAAGCTTTCTTT	CASSLGQGGLEGTEAFF
TRBV18	TRBJ2-1	.	.	TGTGCCAGCTCGACCGGGAAGAGCTCCTACAATGAGCAGTTCTTC	CASSTGKSSYNEQFF
TRBV4-3	TRBJ1-3	once	TRBD1	TGCGCCAGCAGCCAAACCTCCGTAAGACAGGGGTCTGGAAACACCATATATTTT	CASSQTSVRQGSGNTIYF
TRBV7-8	TRBJ1-5	.	.	TGTGCCAGCAGCTTCTCCGGGACACCTTATAGCAATCAGCCCCAGCATTTT	CASSFSGTPYSNQPQHF
TRBV4-3	TRBJ2-3	.	TRBD2	TGCGCCAGCAGCCAAGACGGGACTAGCGGGGGCACAGATACGCAGTATTTT	CASSQDGTSGGTDTQYF
TRBV19	TRBJ1-6	.	.	TGTGCCAGTAGTATGATCGGTAATTCACCCCTCCACTTT	CASSMIGNSPLHF
TRBV4-1	TRBJ1-2	.	.	TGCGCCAGCAGCCAAGAAAGACATAGTAACTATGGCTACACCTTC	CASSQERHSNYGYTF
TRBV30	TRBJ1-1	few	.	TGTGCCTGGAGTGTAGCTGTGGACAGTGAAGCTTTCTTT	CAWSVAVDSEAFF
TRBV6-5	TRBJ2-3	.	TRBD2	TGTGCCAGCAGTTACCTAGCGGGAGGGCCTACAGATACGCAGTATTTT	CASSYLAGGPTDTQYF
TRBV6-2/TRBV6-3	TRBJ2-2	.	.	TGTGCCAGCAGCATAAACAGGGGAGGCACCGGGGAGCTGTTTTTT	CASSINRGGTGELFF
TRBV7-9	TRBJ1-4	.	TRBD1	TGTGCCAGCAGCTTGACACTGGGACAGGTAGAAAAACTGTTTTTT	CASSLTLGQVEKLFF
TRBV7-6	TRBJ1-1	many	.	TGTGCCAGCAGCTCCCAGCCACAGAGCGAAGCTTTCTTT	CASSSQPQSEAFF
TRBV11-2	TRBJ2-1	.	.	TGTGCCAGCAGCTTCCAGGGTAATCTGGGCAATGAGCAGTTCTTC	CASSFQGNLGNEQFF
TRBV19	TRBJ2-3	.	TRBD1	TGTGCCAGTAGTTCCTGGGGGACAGGGGGCGGCACAGATACGCAGTATTTT	CASSSWGTGGGTDTQYF
TRBV11-2	TRBJ1-1	.	.	TGTGCCAGCAGCTTCTCACAGTTTTTCACTGAAGCTTTCTTT	CASSFSQFFTEAFF
TRBV18	TRBJ1-1	once	.	TGTGCCAGCTCACTTACCTACAGGGCGGACACTGAAGCTTTCTTT	CASSLTYRADTEAFF
TRBV5-6	TRBJ1-5	few	.	TGTGCCAGCAGCAAAGGGGCCTTCTATAGCAATCAGCCCCAGCATTTT	CASSKGAFYSNQPQHF
TRBV7-2	TRBJ2-1	.	TRBD2	TGTGCCAGCAGCTTATCCGGGGGGGCTCGGAATGAGCAGTTCTTC	CASSLSGGARNEQFF
TRBV18	TRBJ1-3	.	.	TGTGCCAGCTCACCACCGGGTCCAGGGGCGACGTCTGGAAACACCATATATTTT	CASSPPGPGATSGNTIYF
TRBV20-1	TRBJ1-2	once	.	TGCAGTGCTAGTGGGGGGGGCAATAACTATGGCTACACCTTC	CSASGGGNNYGYTF
TRBV19	TRBJ2-3	.	.	TGTGCCAGTAGTATAGGCAGGGGGAGGACAGATACGCAGTATTTT	CASSIGRGRTDTQYF
TRBV19	TRBJ1-1	once	TRBD1	TGTGCCAGTACTCGACAGGGGAACACTGAAGCTTTCTTT	CASTRQGNTEAFF
TRBV5-6	TRBJ2-1	.	.	TGTGCCAGCACCGAGAGAGGGAATGAGCAGTTCTTC	CASTERGNEQFF